This TCR beta chain was identified during a study of post-analysis software for immune sequencing data. As for the study in general: The cohort encompassed relapsing-remitting, secondary progressive and progressive-relapsing multiple sclerosis disease courses. General study findings and limits: A significant reduction in normalized Chao1 diversity was observed in multiple sclerosis patients versus controls.

With respect to this clonotype: Its antigen is undetermined.

cDNA libraries for TCR beta contained unique molecular identifiers. TCRdb re-called the PCR reads with MiXCR, one entry per CDR3 protein. The top ten clones hold roughly 1.8% of a sample with roughly 600,000 distinct CDR3 sequences, about 40% of them seen once. Sequenced: blood. The TCR sequence derives from a girl aged 10 to 17 with multiple sclerosis.

As DNA, the CDR3 is TGCAGTGCTAGATCACAGGGGCATAGCAATCAGCCCCAGCATTTT. It specifies CSARSQGHSNQPQHF. The rearrangement uses TRBV20-1 and TRBJ1-5; 7 bases are a match to TRBD1. Germline V gives CDR1 DFQATT, CDR2 SNEGSKA (reference sequence). The ends lost 2 bases at V and 0 bases at J; junction bases unmatched: 4. CDR3 size: 15 residues.